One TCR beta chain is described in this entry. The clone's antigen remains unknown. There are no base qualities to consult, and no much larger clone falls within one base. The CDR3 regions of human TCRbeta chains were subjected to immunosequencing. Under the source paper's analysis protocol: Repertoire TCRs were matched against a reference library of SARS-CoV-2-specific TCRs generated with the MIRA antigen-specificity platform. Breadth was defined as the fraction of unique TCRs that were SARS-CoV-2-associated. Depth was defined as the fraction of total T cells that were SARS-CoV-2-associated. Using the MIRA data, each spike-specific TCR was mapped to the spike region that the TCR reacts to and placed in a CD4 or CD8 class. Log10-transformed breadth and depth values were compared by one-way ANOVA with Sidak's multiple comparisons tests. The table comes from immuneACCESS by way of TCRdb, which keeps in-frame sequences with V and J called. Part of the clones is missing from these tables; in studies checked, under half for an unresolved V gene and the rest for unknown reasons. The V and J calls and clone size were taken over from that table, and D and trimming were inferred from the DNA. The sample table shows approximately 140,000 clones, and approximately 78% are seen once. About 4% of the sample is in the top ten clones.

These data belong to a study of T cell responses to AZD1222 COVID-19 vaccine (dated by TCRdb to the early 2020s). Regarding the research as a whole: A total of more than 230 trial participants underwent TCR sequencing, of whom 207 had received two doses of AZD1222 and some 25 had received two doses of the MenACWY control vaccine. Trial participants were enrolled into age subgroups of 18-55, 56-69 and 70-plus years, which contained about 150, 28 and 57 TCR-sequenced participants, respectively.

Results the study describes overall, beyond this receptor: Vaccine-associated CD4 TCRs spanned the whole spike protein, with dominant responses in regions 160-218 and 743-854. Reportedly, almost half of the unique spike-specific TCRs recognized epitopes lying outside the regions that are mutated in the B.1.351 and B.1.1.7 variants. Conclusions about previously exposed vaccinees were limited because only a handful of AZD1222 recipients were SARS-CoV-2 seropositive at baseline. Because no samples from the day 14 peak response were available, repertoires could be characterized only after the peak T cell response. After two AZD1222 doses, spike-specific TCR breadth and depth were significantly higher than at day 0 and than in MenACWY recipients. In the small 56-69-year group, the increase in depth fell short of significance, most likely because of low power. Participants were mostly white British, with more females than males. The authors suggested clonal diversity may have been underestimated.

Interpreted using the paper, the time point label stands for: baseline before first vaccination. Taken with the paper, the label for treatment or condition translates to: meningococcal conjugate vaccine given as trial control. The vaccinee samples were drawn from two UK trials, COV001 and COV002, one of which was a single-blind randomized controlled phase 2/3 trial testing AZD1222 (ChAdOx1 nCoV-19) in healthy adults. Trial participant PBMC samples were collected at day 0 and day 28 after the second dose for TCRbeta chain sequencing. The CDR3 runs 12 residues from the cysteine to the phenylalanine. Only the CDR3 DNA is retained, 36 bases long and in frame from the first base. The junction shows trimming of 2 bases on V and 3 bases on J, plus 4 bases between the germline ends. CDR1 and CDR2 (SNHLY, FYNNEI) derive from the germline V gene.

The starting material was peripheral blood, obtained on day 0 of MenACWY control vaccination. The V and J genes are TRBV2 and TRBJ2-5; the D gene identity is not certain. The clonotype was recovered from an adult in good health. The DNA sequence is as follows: TGTGCCAGCAGTGAACAGGAAGAGACCCAGTACTTC. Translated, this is CASSEQEETQYF.